Presented here are 32 T cell receptor beta chains from one specimen sequenced in a study of CD8+ T cells in alopecia areata. Stated treatment: oral pan-JAK inhibitor, 5-10 mg twice daily. Extracted RNA was reverse transcribed, and the resulting cDNA served as sequencing template. Produced via immunoSEQ multiplex PCR; TCRdb's table is partial and in-frame only. This sample has hundreds of thousands of clones, with over 45% found just once. Here the sequenced sample was CD4+ T cells sorted from blood, taken at week 24, from a patient treated with tofacitinib. All receptors come from a human donor with alopecia areata.

This clone has just a few counts. The chain joins TRBV30 to TRBJ2-5; 8 positions match TRBD1. TRBJ2-7 explains the end of the DNA better; the J call may be wrong. Germline CDR1 is GTSNPN and CDR2 is SVGIG (reference sequence). This CDR3 comprises 13 residues. CDR3 sequence reads: CAWKDRVRGEQYF. The CDR3 DNA reads as TGTGCCTGGAAGGACAGGGTAAGGGGCGAGCAGTACTTC.

The V and J genes are TRBV27 and TRBJ1-5; perhaps TRBD1 as D (5 bases). Germline CDR1 reads MNHEY; CDR2 reads SMNVEV (reference sequence). CDR3 length: 18 residues. V lost 6 bases to trimming and J lost 0 bases, with 21 bases between them. The CDR3 sequence is CASSPQSGTGYSNQPQHF. The CDR3 DNA sequence: TGTGCCAGCAGCCCACAGTCCGGGACCGGGTATAGCAATCAGCCCCAGCATTTT.

Concerning this clone: The same CDR3 also results from other DNA sequences found in this sample. The gene calls are TRBV9 and TRBJ2-4; the D gene is possibly TRBD2 (6 bases). V lost 0 bases, J lost 6 bases, and 10 bases lay in between. Germline CDR1 SGDLS, CDR2 YYNGEE. The CDR3 sequence is 14 residues long. This CDR3 is CASSVESGRNIQYF. The CDR3 DNA is TGTGCCAGCAGCGTAGAATCCGGGAGAAACATTCAGTACTTC.

The rearrangement joins TRBV29-1 to TRBJ1-1; weak D call: TRBD1 (6 bases). Germline CDR1 and CDR2: SQVTM and ANQGSEA. This CDR3 region has 14 residues. The CDR3 loop is CSGDTLYMNTEAFF. DNA for the CDR3: TGCAGTGGGGACACCCTCTACATGAACACTGAAGCTTTCTTT.

V and J are TRBV2 and TRBJ2-2; the D gene is possibly TRBD1 (8 bases). V lost 5 bases to trimming and J lost 1 base, with 14 bases between them. The CDR3 spans 16 residues. CDR1 is SNHLY, CDR2 FYNNEI, per germline. Here the CDR3 reads CASSRGGTGNTGELFF. CDR3 DNA sequence: TGTGCCAGCAGTAGGGGAGGGACAGGGAACACCGGGGAGCTGTTTTTT.

The chain uses TRBV14 and TRBJ2-5; TRBD1 agrees at 12 bases. J gave up 5 bases and V 8 bases, and 9 bases lay outside the gene matches. CDR1 SGHDN and CDR2 FVKESK come from the germline V gene. The CDR3 is 15 amino acids. CDR3 DNA sequence: TGTGCCAGCGACCCGGGACAGGGGGCTTTCGAGACCCAGTACTTC. Translating gives CASDPGQGAFETQYF.

The chain recombines TRBV5-1 with TRBJ1-1; TRBD1 matches at 11 bases. V lost 4 bases to trimming and J lost 3 bases; unmatched junction nucleotides: 8. This CDR3 region has 16 residues. Germline V CDR1 and CDR2: SGHRS, YFSETQ. The CDR3 region has the DNA TGCGCCAGCAGCCGGTGGACAGGGGGCTTGGACACTGAAGCTTTCTTT. Protein product: CASSRWTGGLDTEAFF.

The chain is built from TRBV7-8 and TRBJ2-5, with a tentative D call TRBD2 (6 bases). CDR1 SGHVS and CDR2 FQNEAQ come from the germline V gene. V lost 3 bases and J 7 bases, leaving 9 bases between the germline ends. CDR3 length equals 12 residues. DNA for the CDR3: TGTGCCAGCAGCTTTTTACTAGCGACCCAGTACTTC. It is translated as CASSFLLATQYF.

J is TRBJ1-3 and V is TRBV30; D gene ambiguous. The CDR3 has 13 residues. The ends were cut back, 7 bases at V and 0 bases at J, with 10 bases in the middle. Germline CDR1 and CDR2: GTSNPN and SVGIG (reference sequence). This CDR3 reads CASAPLSGNTIYF. The CDR3 region has the DNA TGTGCCTCGGCGCCTCTCTCTGGAAACACCATATATTTT.

The table lists this clone with a few counts. The rearrangement uses TRBV7-2 and TRBJ2-5; 7 bases align to TRBD1. Trimming took 3 bases from V and 1 from J; bases not matched to a gene: 2. This CDR3 contains 14 residues. Germline V gene data show CDR1 as SGHTA and CDR2 as FQGNSA. For the CDR3, the DNA is TGTGCCAGCAGCTTCAGACAGGGCCAAGAGACCCAGTACTTC. It yields the protein CASSFRQGQETQYF.

The chain employs TRBV2 and TRBJ2-1, with 7 bases lining up with TRBD1. Germline CDR1 is SNHLY and CDR2 is FYNNEI. The ends lost 6 bases at V and 0 bases at J; junction bases unmatched: 5. The CDR3 runs 15 residues. CDR3 protein: CASRTGQSSYNEQFF. The CDR3 DNA reads as TGTGCCAGCAGGACGGGACAGTCCTCCTACAATGAGCAGTTCTTC. Complete variable domain (other parts from reference TRBV2 and TRBJ2-1): EPEVTQTPSHQVTQMGQEVILRCVPISNHLYFYWYRQILGQKVEFLVSFYNNEISEKSEIFDDQFSVERPDGSNFTLKIRSTKLEDSAMYFCASRTGQSSYNEQFFGPGTRLTVL.

The V gene is TRBV11-2, the J gene TRBJ2-5, with no clear D. The CDR3 has 15 residues. The V and J ends lost 3 bases and 2 bases respectively, with 13 bases between them. Germline V gene data show CDR1 as SGHAT and CDR2 as FQNNGV. This chain's CDR3 is CASSFLTSLQETQYF. The CDR3, as DNA: TGTGCCAGCAGCTTTCTCACCTCTCTACAAGAGACCCAGTACTTC.

This clone appeared a single time. The V call is TRBV30, the J call TRBJ1-2; 7 bases are a match to TRBD1. The CDR3 length is 13 residues. Germline V gene lookup returns CDR1 GTSNPN and CDR2 SVGIG (reference sequence). Germline trimming cut 3 bases from V and 5 bases from J; bases unmatched to any gene: 6. The CDR3 region has the DNA TGTGCCTGGAGCCACAGGGGAATATATGGCTACACCTTC. It specifies CAWSHRGIYGYTF.

The chain recombines TRBV9 with TRBJ2-5; D not resolved. The germline V gene has CDR1 SGDLS and CDR2 YYNGEE. This CDR3 has 13 residues. V was trimmed by 4 bases and J by 2 bases, leaving 9 bases between them. CDR3 protein: CASSSQLQETQYF. CDR3 bases: TGTGCCAGCAGCTCCCAGCTTCAAGAGACCCAGTACTTC. Full variable domain (missing parts from reference TRBV9 and TRBJ2-5): DSGVTQTPKHLITATGQRVTLRCSPRSGDLSVYWYQQSLDQGLQFLIQYYNGEERAKGNILERFSAQQFPDLHSELNLSSLELGDSALYFCASSSQLQETQYFGPGTRLLVL.

This clone was seen a single time. V is TRBV20-1 and J is TRBJ2-5, with unresolved D. V was shortened by 7 bases and J by 3 bases, with 9 bases between the two germline ends. The CDR3 is made up of 11 amino acids. Germline V gene sequence: CDR1 DFQATT, CDR2 SNEGSKA (reference sequence). Here the CDR3 DNA reads TGCAGTGTGGTGCCAGAAGAGACCCAGTACTTC. It translates to CSVVPEETQYF.

In its sample, this clone was seen a few times. The J gene is TRBJ2-5, the V gene TRBV27, with TRBD2 as a possible D gene (6 bases). Trimming pared 8 bases from V and 0 bases from J, leaving 13 bases between. The CDR3 runs 14 residues. The germline V gene has CDR1 MNHEY and CDR2 SMNVEV (reference sequence). CDR3 protein: CASRRWDYQETQYF. As DNA, the CDR3 is TGTGCCAGCCGACGATGGGACTACCAAGAGACCCAGTACTTC.

The gene calls are TRBV2 and TRBJ1-5, with D possibly TRBD1 on 5 matching bases. The CDR3 is 14 amino acids. Germline V CDR1 and CDR2: SNHLY, FYNNEI. V dropped 0 bases and J dropped 5 bases, with 8 bases sitting between them. CDR3 amino acids: CASSEARGDQPQHF. CDR3 in DNA: TGTGCCAGCAGTGAAGCTAGAGGGGATCAGCCCCAGCATTTT.

The DNA for the CDR3 is TGTGCCAGCAGCAGAACTAGCGGGGGCCTCACGGGCAATGAGCAGTTCTTC. Its translation is CASSRTSGGLTGNEQFF. This rearrangement joins TRBV9 to TRBJ2-1; 11 bases line up with TRBD2. This CDR3 has 17 residues. The ends lost 4 bases at V and 6 bases at J; junction bases unmatched: 12. Germline V lookup: CDR1 SGDLS, CDR2 YYNGEE. Variable domain in full (rest from reference TRBV9 and TRBJ2-1): DSGVTQTPKHLITATGQRVTLRCSPRSGDLSVYWYQQSLDQGLQFLIQYYNGEERAKGNILERFSAQQFPDLHSELNLSSLELGDSALYFCASSRTSGGLTGNEQFFGPGTRLTVL.

This chain connects TRBV7-3 to TRBJ2-1, with D possibly called TRBD1 or TRBD2 (7 bases each). The CDR3 consists of 15 residues. V was pared by 5 bases and J by 8 bases, with 19 bases between. In germline, CDR1 is SGHTA, CDR2 FQGTGA. The CDR3 nucleotides read TGTGCCAGCAGCCGAAATCCAGCAGGGGGGGATGAGCAGTTCTTC. Translated: CASSRNPAGGDEQFF.

The chain has TRBV6-6 and TRBJ2-3; 11 nucleotides align to TRBD2. In germline, CDR1 is MNHNY, CDR2 SVGAGI (reference sequence). V lost 6 bases to trimming and J lost 4 bases; unmatched junction nucleotides: 6. The CDR3 is 15 residues long. The CDR3 is CASRLSGGAADTQYF. For the CDR3, the DNA is TGTGCCAGCAGACTTAGCGGGGGGGCTGCAGATACGCAGTATTTT.

The V and J genes are TRBV27 and TRBJ2-5; TRBD2 matches 10 bases. Germline values: CDR1 MNHEY, CDR2 SMNVEV (reference sequence). Trimming cost V 3 bases and J 4 bases; bases outside gene matches: 5. This CDR3 is 15 amino acids long. Written as DNA, the CDR3 is TGTGCCAGCAGTTTCGTAGCGGGGGGCGGAGAGACCCAGTACTTC. Its translation: CASSFVAGGGETQYF.

The rearrangement links TRBV9 to TRBJ2-5; 12 bases match TRBD2. Germline V lookup: CDR1 SGDLS, CDR2 YYNGEE. V lost 0 bases and J lost 4; bases outside the gene matches: 16. The CDR3 loop spans 20 amino acids. The CDR3 protein is CASSVGLAGATREVVETQYF. Here the CDR3 DNA reads TGTGCCAGCAGCGTAGGACTAGCGGGGGCTACCCGGGAGGTAGTAGAGACCCAGTACTTC. The whole variable domain, filled in from reference TRBV9 and TRBJ2-5, reads DSGVTQTPKHLITATGQRVTLRCSPRSGDLSVYWYQQSLDQGLQFLIQYYNGEERAKGNILERFSAQQFPDLHSELNLSSLELGDSALYFCASSVGLAGATREVVETQYFGPGTRLLVL.

The chain uses TRBV5-6 and TRBJ2-6; D possibly corresponds to TRBD1 (5 bases). From germline, CDR1 is SGHDT and CDR2 YYEEEE. This CDR3 has 15 amino acids. Trimming took 5 bases from V and 4 from J, leaving 13 bases between them. The CDR3 loop is CASSPQGSGANVLTF. CDR3 bases: TGTGCCAGCAGTCCCCAGGGTTCCGGGGCCAACGTCCTGACTTTC.

The rearrangement joins TRBV29-1 to TRBJ2-5; D is possibly TRBD1 (6 bases). The J call is in doubt because the DNA end fits TRBJ2-7 better. The CDR3 is 12 amino acids. Germline V gene data show CDR1 as SQVTM and CDR2 as ANQGSEA. The CDR3 bases are TGCAGCCATTCGACAGGTCCCTACGAGCAGTACTTC. Its translation: CSHSTGPYEQYF.

This rearrangement joins TRBV5-1 to TRBJ2-2; the D call may be TRBD1 or TRBD2 (5 bases each). The V gene lost 5 bases and the J gene lost 1 base, with 12 bases spanning the gap. CDR1 and CDR2 from the germline V gene are SGHRS and YFSETQ. The CDR3 spans 15 residues. The CDR3 DNA reads as TGCGCCAGCAGTACCGGGACCCTGAACACCGGGGAGCTGTTTTTT. Encoded protein: CASSTGTLNTGELFF.

The V and J genes are TRBV5-1 and TRBJ2-2; TRBD1 agrees at 10 bases. From germline, CDR1 is SGHRS and CDR2 YFSETQ. The CDR3 loop spans 14 amino acids. Losses at the gene ends were 4 bases for V and 7 bases for J; bases not matched to a gene: 4. CDR3 protein: CASSPDRGDGELFF. CDR3 coding DNA: TGCGCCAGCAGCCCGGACAGGGGGGACGGGGAGCTGTTTTTT.

This clone was seen a single time. The genes are TRBV19 and TRBJ2-5; perhaps TRBD2 as D (5 bases). V lost 5 bases and J 1 base, leaving 14 bases between the germline ends. The CDR3 runs to 15 residues. CDR1 LNHDA and CDR2 SQIVND come from the germline V gene (reference sequence). For the CDR3, the DNA is TGTGCCAGTAGTCTCCCCCTTGGAGGCCAAGAGACCCAGTACTTC. Its translation: CASSLPLGGQETQYF.

CDR3 in amino acids: CASSPGLQETQYF. The CDR3 nucleotides are TGTGCCAGCAGCCCAGGCTTACAAGAGACCCAGTACTTC. This chain joins TRBV11-2 and TRBJ2-5; D gene unclear. V shed 5 bases and J shed 2 bases, with 9 bases lying between them. The CDR3 has 13 residues. CDR1 SGHAT and CDR2 FQNNGV come from the germline V gene.

This chain uses TRBV5-4 with TRBJ2-3; no reliable D call. Trimming stripped 0 bases from V and 4 bases from J, with 6 bases between. The germline CDR1 and CDR2 sequences are SGHNT and YYREEE (reference sequence). This CDR3 has 13 amino acids. The CDR3 coding sequence is TGTGCCAGCAGCTTGGTCAGGTCAGATACGCAGTATTTT. This gives the protein CASSLVRSDTQYF.

This sequence joins TRBV5-1 and TRBJ1-1, with 10 positions matching TRBD1. V lost 3 bases and J lost 4; bases outside the gene matches: 3. CDR1 and CDR2 from the germline V gene are SGHRS and YFSETQ. This CDR3 contains 14 residues. The chain's CDR3 is CASSWGQGFTEAFF. The CDR3 bases are TGCGCCAGCAGCTGGGGACAGGGGTTCACTGAAGCTTTCTTT.

V gene TRBV4-2 combines with J gene TRBJ1-2; no definite D call. Germline V CDR1 and CDR2: LGHNA, YNFKEQ. The CDR3 runs to 14 residues. V was cut by 4 bases and J by 6 bases, with 15 bases left in between. The CDR3 protein is CASSPGSGKDGYTF. CDR3 DNA: TGTGCCAGCAGCCCCGGGTCGGGGAAGGATGGCTACACCTTC.

The rearrangement joins TRBV2 to TRBJ2-6; no clear D gene. CDR3 length: 14 residues. V was trimmed by 7 bases and J by 12 bases, leaving 19 bases between them. Germline values: CDR1 SNHLY, CDR2 FYNNEI. The CDR3: CASTHGPPVTVLTF. The CDR3 bases are TGTGCCAGCACCCATGGACCCCCCGTCACCGTCCTGACTTTC.